Listed here are 15 T cell receptor beta chains from one sample, sequenced in a study of shared clonotypes between healthy human individuals. Using immunoSEQ multiplex PCR, the repertoire was profiled, and TCRdb retains in-frame clones only, with some absent. Of millions of clones listed, approximately 93% were seen once; the top ten hold about 0.39%. Sequenced: naive CD4+ T cells from PBMCs. Described subset: CD45RA+ positively selected. The receptors originated from a young man in good health. Some clones in this sample may be carry-over from other donors' samples.

The chain recombines TRBV18 with TRBJ2-2; 7 bases map to TRBD1. The germline V gene encodes CDR1 KGHSH and CDR2 LQKENI. The CDR3 covers 17 residues. V trimming: 6 bases; J trimming: 2 bases; junction bases outside the gene matches: 12. The CDR3 loop is CASSHTGTVLNTGELFF. CDR3 coding DNA: TGTGCCAGCTCCCACACAGGGACAGTGCTAAACACCGGGGAGCTGTTTTTT.

The DNA of the CDR3 is TGCAGTGCCCCTAACCCCTACGAGCAGTACTTC. Amino acids: CSAPNPYEQYF. The rearrangement joins TRBV20-1 to TRBJ2-7; D uncertain. Trimming took off 6 bases at V and 2 bases at J, with 8 bases between the two ends. Germline loops: CDR1 DFQATT, CDR2 SNEGSKA (reference sequence). This CDR3 is built from 11 residues.

Comments on this clone: Different DNA sequences within this sample yield the same CDR3. The chain is built from TRBV28 and TRBJ1-1, with D unresolved. There are 14 residues in the CDR3. Trimming left V 6 bases short and J 0 bases short, with 11 bases between. Germline loops: CDR1 MDHEN, CDR2 SYDVKM. Here the CDR3 reads CASSPGGLNTEAFF. The CDR3 DNA sequence: TGTGCCAGCAGCCCCGGAGGACTGAACACTGAAGCTTTCTTT.

This clone is a singleton in its sample. The V call is TRBV5-1, the J call TRBJ2-5; 12 nucleotides match TRBD2. Looked up from germline, CDR1 is SGHRS and CDR2 is YFSETQ. The trim removed 4 bases at V and 1 base at J, leaving 11 bases unmatched. The CDR3 is 18 residues long. CDR3 protein: CASSGGLAGPWSQETQYF. CDR3 DNA: TGCGCCAGCAGCGGAGGACTAGCGGGACCCTGGTCCCAAGAGACCCAGTACTTC.

The CDR3 loop is CASSELTGYEAFF. In nucleotides, the CDR3 is TGTGCCAGCAGTGAATTGACAGGATATGAAGCTTTCTTT. The J gene is TRBJ1-1, the V gene TRBV2, with a tentative D call TRBD1 (6 bases). CDR3 length: 13 residues. Per the germline V gene, CDR1 is SNHLY and CDR2 is FYNNEI. V lost 2 bases and J 7 bases, leaving 11 bases between the germline ends.

The chain uses TRBV5-5 and TRBJ1-1, with D possibly being TRBD1 (6 bases). The CDR3 runs 16 residues. The V and J ends lost 4 bases and 8 bases respectively, with 24 bases between them. Germline V lookup: CDR1 SGHKS, CDR2 YYEKEE (reference sequence). The chain's CDR3 is CASSRGGPLQVYEAFF. The CDR3 DNA is TGTGCCAGCAGCCGCGGGGGGCCCCTACAGGTTTACGAAGCTTTCTTT. Supplemented by reference TRBV5-5 and TRBJ1-1, the full variable domain reads DAGVTQSPTHLIKTRGQQVTLRCSPISGHKSVSWYQQVLGQGPQFIFQYYEKEERGRGNFPDRFSARQFPNYSSELNVNALLLGDSALYLCASSRGGPLQVYEAFFGQGTRLTVV.

The chain recombines TRBV5-6 with TRBJ2-4; 9 nucleotides line up with TRBD1. The CDR3 is 16 amino acids. Germline V gene data show CDR1 as SGHDT and CDR2 as YYEEEE. V lost 2 bases, J lost 1 base, and 4 bases stayed unmatched. The CDR3 sequence is CASSFGTGTAKNIQYF. The CDR3 DNA reads as TGTGCCAGCAGCTTCGGGACAGGGACGGCCAAAAACATTCAGTACTTC.

The table lists this clone with a count of one. Other DNA sequences in this sample translate to the same CDR3. The rearrangement joins TRBV6-5 to TRBJ2-2; D perhaps matches TRBD1 (6 bases). V dropped 2 bases and J dropped 4 bases, with 8 bases sitting between them. The length of the CDR3 is 14 residues. Germline V lookup: CDR1 MNHEY, CDR2 SVGAGI. CDR3 DNA: TGTGCCAGCAGTTACAGGGGGTTCACCGGGGAGCTGTTTTTT. This sequence encodes CASSYRGFTGELFF.

Turning to this clone: The sample has other DNA sequences that encode this CDR3 too. The genes are TRBV6-1 and TRBJ1-1; D gene uncertain. This CDR3 region has 13 residues. CDR1 is MNHNS and CDR2 is SASEGT in the germline V gene. Trimming left V 4 bases short and J 5 bases short, with 11 bases between. Here the CDR3 DNA reads TGTGCCAGCAGTGTAAGAGGATTTACTGAAGCTTTCTTT. Amino acids: CASSVRGFTEAFF.

This clone was seen only once. The chain carries TRBV28 and TRBJ2-7; D is perhaps TRBD1 (6 bases). Germline CDR1 and CDR2: MDHEN and SYDVKM. V was shortened by 4 bases and J by 0 bases, with 10 bases between the two germline ends. The CDR3 is 14 residues long. CDR3 nucleotides: TGTGCCAGCAGTTCGGACAGCCGCTCCTACGAGCAGTACTTC. Protein sequence: CASSSDSRSYEQYF.

The V call is TRBV28, the J call TRBJ2-2, with D tentatively TRBD2 (5 bases). CDR1 MDHEN and CDR2 SYDVKM come from the germline V gene. Between the trimmed V and J ends, which lost 5 bases and 0 bases, there was a span of 13 bases. This CDR3 contains 16 residues. DNA of the CDR3: TGTGCCAGCAGTCCCCTCGGGGAAACGAACACCGGGGAGCTGTTTTTT. Amino acid sequence: CASSPLGETNTGELFF.

The rearrangement joins TRBV19 to TRBJ1-1, with D possibly TRBD1 on 5 matching bases. The CDR3 contains 13 residues. Per germline, CDR1 LNHDA and CDR2 SQIVND (reference sequence). Between the trimmed V and J ends, which lost 6 bases and 1 base, there was a span of 9 bases. CDR3 amino acids: CASRTDRNTEAFF. The DNA of the CDR3 is TGTGCCAGTAGAACCGACAGGAACACTGAAGCTTTCTTT.

CDR3 region: CASSRALAEEQFF. In nucleotides, the CDR3 is TGTGCCAGCAGCCGAGCGCTAGCGGAAGAGCAGTTCTTC. The genes are TRBV7-2 and TRBJ2-1, with 7 positions matching TRBD2. Trimming removed 5 bases from V and 10 bases from J; junction bases left unmatched: 8. The CDR3 runs 13 residues. The germline CDR1 and CDR2 sequences are SGHTA and FQGNSA. Using reference TRBV7-2 and TRBJ2-1 for the parts outside the CDR3, the full variable domain is GAGVSQSPSNKVTEKGKDVELRCDPISGHTALYWYRQSLGQGLEFLIYFQGNSAPDKSGLPSDRFSAERTGGSVSTLTIQRTQQEDSAVYLCASSRALAEEQFFGPGTRLTVL.

The gene calls are TRBV5-4 and TRBJ2-5; 12 bases match TRBD1. Germline CDR1 SGHNT, CDR2 YYREEE (reference sequence). The CDR3 is made up of 16 amino acids. J was trimmed by 3 bases and V by 4 bases; bases with no gene match: 7. Here the CDR3 reads CASSMGQGALKETQYF. The CDR3 DNA reads TGTGCCAGCAGCATGGGACAGGGGGCGTTAAAAGAGACCCAGTACTTC.

The J gene is TRBJ2-1, the V gene TRBV15, with 9 positions matching TRBD2. The CDR3 length is 18 residues. The germline CDR1 and CDR2 sequences are LNHNV and YYDKDF (reference sequence). Trimming at V came to 0 bases and at J to 2 bases, leaving 8 bases not matched to a gene. The CDR3 is CATSRDFGGRVTYNEQFF. The CDR3 DNA is TGTGCCACCAGCAGAGATTTCGGCGGGAGGGTCACCTACAATGAGCAGTTCTTC.